This T cell receptor beta chain was recovered during a study of T cell responses to AZD1222 COVID-19 vaccine. General study results and limits: Donors skewed white British and female; clonal diversity was possibly underestimated. Receipt of two AZD1222 doses was followed by a rise in Spike-specific TCR breadth and depth.

Of note for this clone: What it binds is unknown.

CDR1 is SGHRS and CDR2 is YFSETQ in the germline V gene. Trimming left V 4 bases short and J 7 bases short, with 23 bases between. CDR3 length: 16 residues. Sequencing used immunoSEQ multiplex PCR; TCRdb keeps in-frame clones, though not all of them. The sample yields about 110,000 clones, approximately 84% seen once. The chain is built from TRBV5-1 and TRBJ1-2; D may be TRBD1 (5 bases). This clonotype was sampled from an adult in good health. Sequenced here: peripheral blood, sampled on day 0 of AZD1222 vaccination. The CDR3 reads CASSPVRDSTVGGYTF. DNA for the CDR3: TGCGCCAGCAGCCCCGTCCGGGACTCCACGGTGGGTGGCTACACCTTC.